The sequence of this T cell receptor (beta chain) was determined in a study of T-cell memory formation after mild COVID-19. Trimming pared 2 bases from V and 0 bases from J, leaving 10 bases between. CDR3 length: 14 amino acids. CDR1 is GTSNPN and CDR2 is SVGIG in the germline V gene (reference sequence). TCRdb re-called the 5' RACE reads through MiXCR, storing one row per CDR3 protein. This table holds just under 150,000 distinct CDR3 sequences, 6% found once. Study findings and constraints: Some clones that responded turned up in pre-infection memory, which suggests that cross-reactive memory joined in.

In its sample, this clonotype was seen a few times. Its antigen remains unknown. The receptor comes from an adult woman who had mild COVID-19 (a few samples of this study predate the infection). Cell type and time point are not known. Sequences were obtained from PBMCs or a T cell subset sorted from them (not recorded which). This chain joins TRBV30 and TRBJ1-2, with D possibly being TRBD1 (6 bases). The CDR3 DNA reads TGTGCCTGGAGTACCGGACAGCCTAACTATGGCTACACCTTC. Its translation is CAWSTGQPNYGYTF.